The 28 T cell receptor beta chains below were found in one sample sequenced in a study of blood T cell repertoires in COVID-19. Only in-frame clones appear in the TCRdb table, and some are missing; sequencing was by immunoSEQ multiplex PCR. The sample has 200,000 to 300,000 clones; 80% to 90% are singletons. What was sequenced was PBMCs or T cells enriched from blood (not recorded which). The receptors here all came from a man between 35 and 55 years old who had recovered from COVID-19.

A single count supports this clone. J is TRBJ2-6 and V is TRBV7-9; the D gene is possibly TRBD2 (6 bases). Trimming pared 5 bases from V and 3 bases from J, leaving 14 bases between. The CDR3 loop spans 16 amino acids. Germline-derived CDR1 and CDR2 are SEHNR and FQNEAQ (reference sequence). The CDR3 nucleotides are TGTGCCAGCAGCGCCGGGACTTTATTTGGGGCCAACGTCCTGACTTTC. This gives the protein CASSAGTLFGANVLTF.

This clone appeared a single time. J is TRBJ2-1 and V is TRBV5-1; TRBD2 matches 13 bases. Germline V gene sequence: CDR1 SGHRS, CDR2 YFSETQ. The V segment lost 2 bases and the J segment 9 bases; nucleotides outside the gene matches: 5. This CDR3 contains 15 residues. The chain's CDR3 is CASSLGTSGAGEQFF. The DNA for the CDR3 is TGCGCCAGCAGCTTAGGGACTAGCGGGGCGGGTGAGCAGTTCTTC.

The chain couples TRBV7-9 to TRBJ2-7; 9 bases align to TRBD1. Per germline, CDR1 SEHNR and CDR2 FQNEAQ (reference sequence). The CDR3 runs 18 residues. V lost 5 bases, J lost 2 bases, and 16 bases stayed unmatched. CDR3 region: CASSSNIGPRQGAYEQYF. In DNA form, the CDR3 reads TGTGCCAGCAGCAGTAATATTGGTCCGCGACAGGGGGCCTACGAGCAGTACTTC.

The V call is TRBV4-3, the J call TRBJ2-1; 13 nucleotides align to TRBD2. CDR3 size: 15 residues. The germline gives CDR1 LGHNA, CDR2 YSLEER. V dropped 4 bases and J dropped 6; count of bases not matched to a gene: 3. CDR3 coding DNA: TGCGCCAGCAGCCCGGGACTAGCGGGATCCAATGAGCAGTTCTTC. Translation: CASSPGLAGSNEQFF.

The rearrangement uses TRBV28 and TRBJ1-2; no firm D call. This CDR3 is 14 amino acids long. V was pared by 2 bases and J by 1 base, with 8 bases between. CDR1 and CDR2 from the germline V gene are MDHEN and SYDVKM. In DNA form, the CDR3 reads TGTGCCAGCAGTTTAGGTAGCCATAACTATGGCTACACCTTC. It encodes CASSLGSHNYGYTF.

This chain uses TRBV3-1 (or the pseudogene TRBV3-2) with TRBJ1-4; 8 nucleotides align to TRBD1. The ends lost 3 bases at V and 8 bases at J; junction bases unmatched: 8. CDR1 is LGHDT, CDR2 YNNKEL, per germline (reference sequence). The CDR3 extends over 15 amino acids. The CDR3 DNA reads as TGTGCCAGCAGCCAGTTCGACAGGGGAGGAGAAAAACTGTTTTTT. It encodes CASSQFDRGGEKLFF.

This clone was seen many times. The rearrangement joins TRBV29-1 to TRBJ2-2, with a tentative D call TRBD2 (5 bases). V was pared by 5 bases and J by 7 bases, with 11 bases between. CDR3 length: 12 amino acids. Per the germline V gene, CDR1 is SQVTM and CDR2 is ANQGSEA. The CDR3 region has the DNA TGCAGCGTTCTGCCCGAGGGCGGGGAGCTGTTTTTT. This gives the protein CSVLPEGGELFF.

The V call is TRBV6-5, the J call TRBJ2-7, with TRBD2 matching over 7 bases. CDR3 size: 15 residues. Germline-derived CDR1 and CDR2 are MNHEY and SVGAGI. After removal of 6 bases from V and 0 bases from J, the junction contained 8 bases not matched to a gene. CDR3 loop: CASRGEGTHSYEQYF. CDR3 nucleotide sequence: TGTGCCAGCAGGGGGGAGGGTACCCACTCCTACGAGCAGTACTTC.

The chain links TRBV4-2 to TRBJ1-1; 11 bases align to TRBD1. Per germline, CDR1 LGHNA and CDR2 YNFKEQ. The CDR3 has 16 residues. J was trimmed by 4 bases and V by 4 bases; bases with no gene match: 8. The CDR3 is CASSPTQGQGGTEAFF. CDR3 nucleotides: TGTGCCAGCAGCCCCACGCAGGGACAGGGGGGCACTGAAGCTTTCTTT.

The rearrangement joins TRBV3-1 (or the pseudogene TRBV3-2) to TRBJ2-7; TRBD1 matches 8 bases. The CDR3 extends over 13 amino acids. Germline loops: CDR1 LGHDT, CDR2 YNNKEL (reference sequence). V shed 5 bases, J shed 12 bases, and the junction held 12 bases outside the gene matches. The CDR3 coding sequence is TGTGCCAGCAGCTACGGACAGGGTGGTCTCGGGTACTTC. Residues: CASSYGQGGLGYF.

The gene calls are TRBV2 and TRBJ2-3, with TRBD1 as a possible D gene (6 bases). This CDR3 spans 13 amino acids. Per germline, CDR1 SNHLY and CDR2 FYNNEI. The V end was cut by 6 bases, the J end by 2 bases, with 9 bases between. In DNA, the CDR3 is TGTGCCAGCAGGTGGACAGACACAGATACGCAGTATTTT. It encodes CASRWTDTDTQYF.

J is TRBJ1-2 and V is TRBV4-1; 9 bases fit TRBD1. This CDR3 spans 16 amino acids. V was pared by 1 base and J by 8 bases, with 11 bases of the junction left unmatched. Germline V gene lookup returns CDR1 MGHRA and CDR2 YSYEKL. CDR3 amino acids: CASSQVGQGRVGGYTF. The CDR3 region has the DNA TGCGCCAGCAGCCAAGTGGGACAGGGCAGAGTAGGAGGCTACACCTTC.

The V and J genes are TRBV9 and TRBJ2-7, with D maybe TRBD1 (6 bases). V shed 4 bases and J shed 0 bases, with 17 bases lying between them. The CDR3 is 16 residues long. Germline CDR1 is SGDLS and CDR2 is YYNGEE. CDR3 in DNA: TGTGCCAGCAGCACGAAGGGGGATACTACCTCCTACGAGCAGTACTTC. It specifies CASSTKGDTTSYEQYF.

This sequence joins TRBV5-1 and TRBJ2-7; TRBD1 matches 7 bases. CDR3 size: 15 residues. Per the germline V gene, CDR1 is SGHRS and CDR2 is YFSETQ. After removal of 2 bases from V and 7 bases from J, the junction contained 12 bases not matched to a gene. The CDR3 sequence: CASSFDRVSRREQYF. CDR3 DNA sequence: TGCGCCAGCAGCTTTGACAGGGTATCGCGGCGTGAGCAGTACTTC.

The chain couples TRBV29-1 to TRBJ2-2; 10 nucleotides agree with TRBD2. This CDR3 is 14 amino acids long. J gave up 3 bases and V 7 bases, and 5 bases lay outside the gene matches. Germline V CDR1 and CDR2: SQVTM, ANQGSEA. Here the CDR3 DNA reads TGCAGCGCCCAGCGGGGGGGCTACACCGGGGAGCTGTTTTTT. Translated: CSAQRGGYTGELFF.

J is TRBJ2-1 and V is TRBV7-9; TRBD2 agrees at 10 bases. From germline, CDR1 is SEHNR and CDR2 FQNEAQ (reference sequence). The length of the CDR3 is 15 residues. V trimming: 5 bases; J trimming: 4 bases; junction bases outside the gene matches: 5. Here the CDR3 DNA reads TGTGCCAGCAGCGATAGCGGGGGGACTTACAATGAGCAGTTCTTC. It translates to CASSDSGGTYNEQFF.

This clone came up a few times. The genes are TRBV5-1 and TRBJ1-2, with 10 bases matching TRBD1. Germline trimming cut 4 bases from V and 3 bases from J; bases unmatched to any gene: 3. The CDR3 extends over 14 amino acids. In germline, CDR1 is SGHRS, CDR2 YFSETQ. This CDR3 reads CASSPDRGYYGYTF. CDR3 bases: TGCGCCAGCAGCCCGGACAGGGGGTACTATGGCTACACCTTC.

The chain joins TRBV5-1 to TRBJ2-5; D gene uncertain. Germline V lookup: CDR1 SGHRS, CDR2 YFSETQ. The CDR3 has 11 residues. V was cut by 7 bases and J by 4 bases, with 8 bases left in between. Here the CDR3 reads CASCSSETQYF. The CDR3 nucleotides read TGCGCCAGCTGTTCGTCAGAGACCCAGTACTTC.

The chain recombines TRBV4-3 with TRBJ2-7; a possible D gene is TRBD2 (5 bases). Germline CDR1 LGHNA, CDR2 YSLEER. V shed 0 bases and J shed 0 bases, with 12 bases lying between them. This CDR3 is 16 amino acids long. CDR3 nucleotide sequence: TGCGCCAGCAGCCAAGAGGTCGGCGGAGGCTCCTACGAGCAGTACTTC. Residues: CASSQEVGGGSYEQYF.

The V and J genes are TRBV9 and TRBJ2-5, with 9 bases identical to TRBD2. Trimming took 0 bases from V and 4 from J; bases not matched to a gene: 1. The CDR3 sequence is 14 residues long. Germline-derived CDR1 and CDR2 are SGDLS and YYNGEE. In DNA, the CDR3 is TGTGCCAGCAGCGTAGGCGGGAGGGGAGAGACCCAGTACTTC. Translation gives CASSVGGRGETQYF.

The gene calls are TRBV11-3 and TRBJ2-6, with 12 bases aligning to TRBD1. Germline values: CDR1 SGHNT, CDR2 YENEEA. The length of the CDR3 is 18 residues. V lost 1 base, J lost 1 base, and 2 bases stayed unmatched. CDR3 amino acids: CASSLVGQGASGANVLTF. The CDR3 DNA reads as TGTGCCAGCAGCTTAGTGGGACAGGGGGCATCTGGGGCCAACGTCCTGACTTTC.

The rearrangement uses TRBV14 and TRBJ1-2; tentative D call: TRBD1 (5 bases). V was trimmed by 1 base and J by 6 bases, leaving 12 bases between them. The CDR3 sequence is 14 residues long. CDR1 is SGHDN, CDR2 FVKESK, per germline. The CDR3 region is CASSQGYRINGYTF. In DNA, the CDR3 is TGTGCCAGCAGCCAAGGCTACAGGATAAATGGCTACACCTTC.

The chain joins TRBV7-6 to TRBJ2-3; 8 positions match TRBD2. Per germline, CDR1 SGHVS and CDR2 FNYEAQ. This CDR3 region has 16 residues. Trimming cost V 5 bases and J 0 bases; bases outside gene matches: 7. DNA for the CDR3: TGTGCCAGCAGCCCCTGGACTAGCAGTAGCACAGATACGCAGTATTTT. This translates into CASSPWTSSSTDTQYF.

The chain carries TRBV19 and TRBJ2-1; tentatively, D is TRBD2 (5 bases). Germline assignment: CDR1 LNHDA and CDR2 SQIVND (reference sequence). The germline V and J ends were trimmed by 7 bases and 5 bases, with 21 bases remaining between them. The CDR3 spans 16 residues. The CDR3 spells CASNVVRGAVNNEQFF. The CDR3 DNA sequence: TGTGCCAGTAACGTCGTACGGGGAGCGGTGAACAATGAGCAGTTCTTC.

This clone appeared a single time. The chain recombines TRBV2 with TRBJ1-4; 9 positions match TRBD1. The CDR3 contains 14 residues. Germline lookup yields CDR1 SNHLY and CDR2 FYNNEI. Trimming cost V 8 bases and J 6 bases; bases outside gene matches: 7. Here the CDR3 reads CASGMTGGDEKLFF. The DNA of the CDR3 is TGTGCCAGCGGGATGACAGGGGGTGATGAAAAACTGTTTTTT.

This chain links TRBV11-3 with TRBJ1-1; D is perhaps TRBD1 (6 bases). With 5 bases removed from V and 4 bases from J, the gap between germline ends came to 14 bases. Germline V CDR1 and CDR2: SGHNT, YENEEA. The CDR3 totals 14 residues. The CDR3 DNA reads TGTGCCAGCAGCCCCGGGGGGCTTGGCACTGAAGCTTTCTTT. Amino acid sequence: CASSPGGLGTEAFF. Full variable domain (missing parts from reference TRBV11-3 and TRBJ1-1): EAGVVQSPRYKIIEKKQPVAFWCNPISGHNTLYWYLQNLGQGPELLIRYENEEAVDDSQLPKDRFSAERLKGVDSTLKIQPAELGDSAVYLCASSPGGLGTEAFFGQGTRLTVV.

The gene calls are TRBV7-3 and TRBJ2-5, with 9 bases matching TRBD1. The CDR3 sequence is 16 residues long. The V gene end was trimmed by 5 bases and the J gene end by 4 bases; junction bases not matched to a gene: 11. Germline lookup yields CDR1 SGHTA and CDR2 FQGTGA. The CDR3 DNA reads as TGTGCCAGCAGCCTGTCGGGACAGGGAAGGTTAGAGACCCAGTACTTC. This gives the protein CASSLSGQGRLETQYF.

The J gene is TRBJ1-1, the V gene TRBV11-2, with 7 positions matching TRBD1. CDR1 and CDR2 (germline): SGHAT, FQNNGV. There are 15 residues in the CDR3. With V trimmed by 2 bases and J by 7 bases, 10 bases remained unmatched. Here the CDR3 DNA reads TGTGCCAGCAGCTTATCATTGACAGGGCTGAGTGAAGCTTTCTTT. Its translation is CASSLSLTGLSEAFF.